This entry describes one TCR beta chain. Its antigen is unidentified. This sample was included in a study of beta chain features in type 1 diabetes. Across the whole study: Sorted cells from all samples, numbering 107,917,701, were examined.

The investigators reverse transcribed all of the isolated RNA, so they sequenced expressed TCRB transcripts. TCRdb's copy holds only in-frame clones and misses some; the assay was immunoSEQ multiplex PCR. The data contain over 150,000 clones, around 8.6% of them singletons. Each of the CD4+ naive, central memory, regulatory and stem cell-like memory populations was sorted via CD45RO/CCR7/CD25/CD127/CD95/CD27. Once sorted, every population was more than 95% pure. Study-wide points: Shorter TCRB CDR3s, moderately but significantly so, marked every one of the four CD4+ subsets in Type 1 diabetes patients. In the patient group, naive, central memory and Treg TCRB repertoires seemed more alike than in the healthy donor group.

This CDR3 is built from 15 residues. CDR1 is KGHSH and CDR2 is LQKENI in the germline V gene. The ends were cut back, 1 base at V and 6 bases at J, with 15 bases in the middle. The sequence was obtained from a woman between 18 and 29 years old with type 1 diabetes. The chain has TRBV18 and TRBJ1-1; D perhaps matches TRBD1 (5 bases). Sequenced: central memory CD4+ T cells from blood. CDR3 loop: CASSPQKGFMAEAFF. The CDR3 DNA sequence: TGTGCCAGCTCACCACAAAAGGGGTTTATGGCTGAAGCTTTCTTT.